This T cell receptor beta chain was observed in a study of cytomegalovirus exposure and HLA in healthy donors. Researchers ran the PCR with 60 Vbeta and 13 Jbeta primers. Assay used: immunoSEQ multiplex PCR; TCRdb lists only in-frame clones, some missing. The sample holds about 160,000 clones, approximately 88% seen once. As regards this clone: Antigen specificity is unknown.

Germline lookup yields CDR1 MDHEN and CDR2 SYDVKM. The CDR3 is 13 amino acids. Trimming took 4 bases from V and 6 from J; bases not matched to a gene: 5. Study observations and caveats: Immune exposure data for these donors was limited to CMV serostatus.

This sequence originates from a woman aged 18-29 years in good health and CMV-seronegative. The material sequenced was PBMCs. The J gene is TRBJ2-7, the V gene TRBV28; 8 nucleotides line up with TRBD2. CDR3: CASSSRGGIEQYF. The CDR3 nucleotides read TGTGCCAGCAGTTCCCGGGGGGGGATCGAGCAGTACTTC.